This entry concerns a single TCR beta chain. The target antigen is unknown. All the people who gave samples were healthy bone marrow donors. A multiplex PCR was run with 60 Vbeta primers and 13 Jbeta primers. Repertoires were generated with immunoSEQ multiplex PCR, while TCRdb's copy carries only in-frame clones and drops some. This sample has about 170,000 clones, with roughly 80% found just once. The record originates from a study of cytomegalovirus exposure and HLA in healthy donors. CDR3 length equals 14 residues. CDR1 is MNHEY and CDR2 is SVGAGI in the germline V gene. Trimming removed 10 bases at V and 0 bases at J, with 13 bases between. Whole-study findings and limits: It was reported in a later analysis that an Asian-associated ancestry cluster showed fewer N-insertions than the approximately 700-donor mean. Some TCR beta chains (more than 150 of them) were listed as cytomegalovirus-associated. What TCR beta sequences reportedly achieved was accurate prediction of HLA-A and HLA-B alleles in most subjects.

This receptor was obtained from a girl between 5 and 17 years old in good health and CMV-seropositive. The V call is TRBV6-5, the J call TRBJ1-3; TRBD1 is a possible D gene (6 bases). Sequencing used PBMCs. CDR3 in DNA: TGTGCCACCTACGGGACACTCTCTGGAAACACCATATATTTT. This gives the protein CATYGTLSGNTIYF.